Below, 30 T cell receptor beta chains from the same sample are listed, as sequenced in a study of OX40 agonist ivuxolimab in advanced cancers. The data were produced by immunoSEQ multiplex PCR, yet TCRdb's version contains in-frame clones alone and is incomplete. The top ten hold almost 4.5% of the sample, which has tens of thousands of clones, about 80% seen once. This specimen was CD4+ or CD8+ T cells sorted from blood, taken in a trial of the OX40 agonist ivuxolimab. Receptor source: an adult with an advanced solid tumor such as melanoma, head and neck, liver or kidney cancer.

V usage is TRBV19 and J usage is TRBJ1-5; D is ambiguous. The V gene lost 7 bases and the J gene lost 1 base, with 11 bases spanning the gap. This CDR3 spans 14 amino acids. Germline-derived CDR1 and CDR2 are LNHDA and SQIVND (reference sequence). The CDR3 DNA reads TGTGCCAGTACCCGGACGAAAAGCAATCAGCCCCAGCATTTT. Translating it yields CASTRTKSNQPQHF.

This rearrangement joins TRBV25-1 to TRBJ1-2; 8 bases match TRBD1. Germline CDR1 reads MGHDK; CDR2 reads SYGVNS. V shed 2 bases, J shed 7 bases, and the junction held 12 bases outside the gene matches. The CDR3 contains 16 residues. DNA of the CDR3: TGTGCCAGCAGTGAACCAGGACAGGGCCCGACGAGTGGCTACACCTTC. Translating it yields CASSEPGQGPTSGYTF.

This clone has more than one count but fewer than ten. J is TRBJ1-6 and V is TRBV5-1; D call uncertain. Germline CDR1 reads SGHRS; CDR2 reads YFSETQ. Trimming stripped 4 bases from V and 10 bases from J, with 12 bases between. The CDR3 has 13 residues. CDR3 protein: CASSQGRFSPLHF. CDR3 nucleotide sequence: TGCGCCAGCAGCCAAGGACGGTTCTCACCCCTCCACTTT.

J is TRBJ1-1 and V is TRBV5-8, with TRBD1 as a possible D gene (5 bases). This CDR3 has 17 residues. Looked up from germline, CDR1 is SGHTS and CDR2 is YDEGEE. The germline V and J ends were trimmed by 1 base and 2 bases, with 18 bases remaining between them. The CDR3 is CASSLRQGTLFNTEAFF. Here the CDR3 DNA reads TGTGCCAGCAGCTTGAGGCAGGGAACCCTATTTAACACTGAAGCTTTCTTT.

The chain is built from TRBV7-9 and TRBJ1-2; D might be TRBD1 (6 bases). CDR1 is SEHNR and CDR2 is FQNEAQ in the germline V gene (reference sequence). Trimming removed 5 bases at V and 2 bases at J, with 18 bases between. CDR3 size: 16 residues. The CDR3 sequence: CASSPRTGGGNYGYTF. CDR3 DNA: TGTGCCAGCAGCCCACGCACGGGGGGGGGCAACTATGGCTACACCTTC.

Concerning this clone itself: Other DNA sequences in this sample translate to the same CDR3. V gene TRBV7-3 combines with J gene TRBJ1-1; D gene uncertain. Germline V gives CDR1 SGHTA, CDR2 FQGTGA. V dropped 2 bases and J dropped 5 bases, with 9 bases sitting between them. The CDR3 has 13 amino acids. As DNA, the CDR3 is TGTGCCAGCAGCTTAGCCCCAGAGACTGAAGCTTTCTTT. Its translation: CASSLAPETEAFF.

The V gene is TRBV5-1, the J gene TRBJ1-4; D possibly corresponds to TRBD1 (6 bases). The CDR3 loop spans 16 amino acids. V dropped 0 bases and J dropped 3 bases, with 12 bases sitting between them. From germline, CDR1 is SGHRS and CDR2 YFSETQ. The CDR3 loop reads CASSLATGNANEKLFF. The CDR3 DNA sequence: TGCGCCAGCAGCTTGGCAACAGGGAACGCTAATGAAAAACTGTTTTTT.

The rearrangement uses TRBV28 and TRBJ2-5; the D call may be TRBD1 or TRBD2 (5 bases each). With 3 bases removed from V and 3 bases from J, the gap between germline ends came to 11 bases. The length of the CDR3 is 14 residues. Germline CDR1 reads MDHEN; CDR2 reads SYDVKM. CDR3 sequence: CASSLGDPKETQYF. The CDR3 bases are TGTGCCAGCAGTTTGGGGGACCCCAAAGAGACCCAGTACTTC.

The genes are TRBV7-8 and TRBJ1-2; D is unclear. V lost 1 base and J 6 bases, leaving 12 bases between the germline ends. The CDR3 has 14 residues. The germline CDR1 and CDR2 sequences are SGHVS and FQNEAQ. CDR3 in DNA: TGTGCCAGCAGCTTAGTTGGGCCCGACCATGGCTACACCTTC. This encodes CASSLVGPDHGYTF.

The rearrangement uses TRBV14 and TRBJ1-1, with unresolved D. The CDR3 is made up of 13 amino acids. Trimming took off 0 bases at V and 7 bases at J, with 9 bases between the two ends. In germline, CDR1 is SGHDN, CDR2 FVKESK. CDR3 DNA: TGTGCCAGCAGCCAAGATCAGGCCCGTGAAGCTTTCTTT. It is translated as CASSQDQAREAFF.

This chain connects TRBV7-9 to TRBJ1-5, with 7 bases lining up with TRBD1. After removal of 4 bases from V and 2 bases from J, the junction contained 8 bases not matched to a gene. CDR1 and CDR2 from the germline V gene are SEHNR and FQNEAQ (reference sequence). The CDR3 totals 16 residues. The CDR3 nucleotides are TGTGCCAGCAGCTCCCACAGGGGCGGGGGCAATCAGCCCCAGCATTTT. This translates into CASSSHRGGGNQPQHF. The full variable domain, rest sourced from reference TRBV7-9 and TRBJ1-5, is DTGVSQNPRHKITKRGQNVTFRCDPISEHNRLYWYRQTLGQGPEFLTYFQNEAQLEKSRLLSDRFSAERPKGSFSTLEIQRTEQGDSAMYLCASSSHRGGGNQPQHFGDGTRLSIL.

The chain joins TRBV19 to TRBJ1-3; no clear D gene. Trimming removed 3 bases from V and 0 bases from J, with 9 bases in between. CDR3 length: 15 residues. The germline V gene has CDR1 LNHDA and CDR2 SQIVND (reference sequence). CDR3 sequence: CASSISGNSGNTIYF. CDR3 DNA: TGTGCCAGTAGTATCTCGGGGAACTCTGGAAACACCATATATTTT.

Concerning this clone: Different DNA sequences within this sample yield the same CDR3. The chain uses TRBV18 and TRBJ2-1; 12 nucleotides line up with TRBD2. CDR1 and CDR2 (germline): KGHSH, LQKENI. The CDR3 length is 18 residues. V was clipped by 3 bases and J by 0 bases; unmatched bases: 6. The CDR3 loop reads CASSPTSGGLSSYNEQFF. The CDR3 DNA is TGTGCCAGCTCACCTACTAGCGGGGGGCTTAGCTCCTACAATGAGCAGTTCTTC.

V gene TRBV19 combines with J gene TRBJ1-5, with a tentative D call TRBD1 (5 bases). CDR1 LNHDA and CDR2 SQIVND come from the germline V gene (reference sequence). The germline V and J ends were trimmed by 8 bases and 0 bases, with 14 bases remaining between them. CDR3 length: 15 residues. The CDR3 coding sequence is TGTGCCAGTTCTATTGGGGCTCCTAGCAATCAGCCCCAGCATTTT. This codes for CASSIGAPSNQPQHF.

The V and J genes are TRBV6-4 and TRBJ1-1; TRBD1 might be the D (5 bases). The CDR3 spans 13 residues. Trimming stripped 10 bases from V and 2 bases from J, with 14 bases between. Germline V gene sequence: CDR1 MRHNA, CDR2 SNTAGT. The CDR3 coding sequence is TGTGCCACCTCTGACAGACCTAACACTGAAGCTTTCTTT. It codes for CATSDRPNTEAFF.

The V and J genes are TRBV2 and TRBJ2-3, with D hard to call. The CDR3 is 14 amino acids. Trimming removed 8 bases at V and 4 bases at J, with 16 bases between. Germline values: CDR1 SNHLY, CDR2 FYNNEI. CDR3 residues: CASGASSSADTQYF. As DNA, the CDR3 is TGTGCCAGCGGAGCCTCGAGCAGCGCAGATACGCAGTATTTT.

This clone was detected only a few times. The chain couples TRBV13 to TRBJ2-4, with 9 bases that match TRBD2. The J segment lost 1 base and the V segment lost 5 bases, leaving 9 bases of the junction unmatched. The CDR3 sequence is 17 residues long. In germline, CDR1 is PRHDT, CDR2 FYEKMQ (reference sequence). CDR3 coding DNA: TGTGCCAGCAGCCCCATTAGCGGGGGTCTTGCCAAAAACATTCAGTACTTC. Protein: CASSPISGGLAKNIQYF.

The chain combines TRBV5-5 with TRBJ1-1; D is unclear. Deletions cut 1 base from V and 4 bases from J, with 8 bases between. Germline loops: CDR1 SGHKS, CDR2 YYEKEE (reference sequence). This CDR3 region has 13 residues. As DNA, the CDR3 is TGTGCCAGCAGCTTGCAGGATAGCACTGAAGCTTTCTTT. Protein: CASSLQDSTEAFF.

The CDR3 DNA is TGCGCCAGCAGCTTGGATCCGGGGCCAGAGACCCAGTACTTC. It translates to CASSLDPGPETQYF. V gene TRBV5-1 combines with J gene TRBJ2-5; D could derive from TRBD1 or TRBD2 (5 bases each). The germline CDR1 and CDR2 sequences are SGHRS and YFSETQ. This CDR3 is built from 14 residues. With 0 bases removed from V and 4 bases from J, the gap between germline ends came to 10 bases. Based on the CDR3 plus reference TRBV5-1 and TRBJ2-5, the full variable domain is KAGVTQTPRYLIKTRGQQVTLSCSPISGHRSVSWYQQTPGQGLQFLFEYFSETQRNKGNFPGRFSGRQFSNSRSEMNVSTLELGDSALYLCASSLDPGPETQYFGPGTRLLVL.

CDR3 region: CASSRDGRNTEAFF. DNA for the CDR3: TGTGCCAGCAGCAGGGACGGAAGAAACACTGAAGCTTTCTTT. This chain links TRBV5-4 with TRBJ1-1; maybe TRBD1 (5 bases). Germline values: CDR1 SGHNT, CDR2 YYREEE (reference sequence). The V gene lost 4 bases and the J gene lost 2 bases, with 12 bases spanning the gap. The length of the CDR3 is 14 residues.

This clone occurred once. The rearrangement links TRBV18 to TRBJ2-1; the D is unclear. V gave up 1 base and J gave up 7 bases, with 8 bases separating them. Per germline, CDR1 KGHSH and CDR2 LQKENI. The CDR3 is made up of 13 amino acids. The CDR3 DNA reads as TGTGCCAGCTCACCACTTATGTCTAATGAGCAGTTCTTC. Translation gives CASSPLMSNEQFF.

V is TRBV28 and J is TRBJ1-1; 9 bases line up with TRBD1. The CDR3 length is 15 residues. CDR1 and CDR2 from the germline V gene are MDHEN and SYDVKM. Germline trimming cut 2 bases from V and 3 bases from J; bases unmatched to any gene: 4. The CDR3 coding sequence is TGTGCCAGCAGTTTAATGCGGGACAGGGACACTGAAGCTTTCTTT. Its translation is CASSLMRDRDTEAFF.

This chain links TRBV5-6 with TRBJ2-3; TRBD2 aligns across 13 bases. The CDR3 consists of 14 residues. The V gene's germline CDR1 is SGHDT and CDR2 YYEEEE. V lost 5 bases and J lost 5; bases outside the gene matches: 2. CDR3 sequence (DNA): TGTGCCAGCAGACTAGCGGGGGGGGAAGATACGCAGTATTTT. Its protein product is CASRLAGGEDTQYF.

The chain employs TRBV6-5 and TRBJ2-3, with 8 bases identical to TRBD2. This CDR3 is built from 14 residues. The germline gives CDR1 MNHEY, CDR2 SVGAGI. V shed 8 bases, J shed 5 bases, and the junction held 9 bases outside the gene matches. The CDR3 DNA reads as TGTGCCAGCCTCGGGGGGGCCGGGGGAGATACGCAGTATTTT. Its translation: CASLGGAGGDTQYF.

The rearrangement uses TRBV10-1 and TRBJ1-6; no clear D. The V gene lost 3 bases and the J gene lost 10 bases, with 13 bases spanning the gap. The CDR3 covers 14 residues. CDR1 is WNHNN, CDR2 SYGVQD, per germline (reference sequence). The CDR3 loop is CASSEGRVGSPLHF. CDR3 in DNA: TGCGCCAGCAGTGAAGGTCGGGTGGGGTCACCCCTCCACTTT.

The chain recombines TRBV27 with TRBJ2-2, with D perhaps TRBD1 (6 bases). CDR1 MNHEY and CDR2 SMNVEV come from the germline V gene (reference sequence). Deletions cut 5 bases from V and 5 bases from J, with 12 bases between. This CDR3 has 14 residues. The CDR3 loop is CASSGGARTGELFF. Written as DNA, the CDR3 is TGTGCCAGCAGTGGGGGCGCCAGGACCGGGGAGCTGTTTTTT.

The V gene is TRBV10-3, the J gene TRBJ1-1; 8 bases align to TRBD1. J lost 1 base, V lost 2 bases, and 3 bases had no gene match. The CDR3 loop spans 15 amino acids. Germline values: CDR1 ENHRY, CDR2 SYGVKD. This CDR3 reads CAISETGTGNTEAFF. The CDR3 DNA reads TGTGCCATCAGTGAGACCGGGACAGGGAACACTGAAGCTTTCTTT.

The rearrangement links TRBV7-3 to TRBJ2-1, with D possibly being TRBD1 or TRBD2 (6 bases each). The CDR3 has 13 amino acids. CDR1 is SGHTA and CDR2 is FQGTGA in the germline V gene. Trimming took 5 bases from V and 10 from J, leaving 15 bases between them. The CDR3 region has the DNA TGTGCCAGCAGCCCTTCAAGAGGGGGGGAGCAGTTCTTC. Encoded protein: CASSPSRGGEQFF.

CDR3 nucleotide sequence: TGTGCCAGTAGCGGGACAGGGCTAATCGAGCAGTACTTC. Translation gives CASSGTGLIEQYF. The chain links TRBV19 to TRBJ2-7, with 9 nucleotides matching TRBD1. CDR3 length: 13 amino acids. V lost 6 bases and J lost 6; bases outside the gene matches: 6. The germline V gene has CDR1 LNHDA and CDR2 SQIVND (reference sequence).

The chain has TRBV10-3 and TRBJ1-5, with 7 bases aligning to TRBD1. The CDR3 covers 17 residues. V lost 0 bases, J lost 1 base, and 6 bases stayed unmatched. Germline V gives CDR1 ENHRY, CDR2 SYGVKD. CDR3 bases: TGTGCCATCAGTGAGTCAGGCCAGGGGGTAAGCAATCAGCCCCAGCATTTT. Its protein is CAISESGQGVSNQPQHF.